The table lists the clone carrying this T cell receptor (beta chain) with a count of one. Sequenced by immunoSEQ multiplex PCR; TCRdb stores in-frame clones only, minus some. The table includes about 130,000 clones, roughly 85% detected once. The data are from a study of T cell responses to AZD1222 COVID-19 vaccine. V shed 3 bases and J 1 base; nucleotides not matched to a gene: 4. In germline, CDR1 is SQVTM, CDR2 ANQGSEA. The CDR3 runs 14 residues. This sequence was found in an adult in good health. This chain joins TRBV29-1 and TRBJ1-1; 8 bases match TRBD1. Sequencing used peripheral blood, obtained on day 0 of AZD1222 vaccination. CDR3 nucleotides: TGCAGCGTTGATAGGGGGACAGGGAACACTGAAGCTTTCTTT. Protein: CSVDRGTGNTEAFF.